These T cell receptor beta chains were read from a single sample in a study of T-cell memory formation after mild COVID-19. One entry per CDR3 protein results from TCRdb running MiXCR on the 5' RACE reads. This table holds hundreds of thousands of distinct CDR3 sequences, 16% found once. Sequenced material: PBMCs or a T cell subset sorted from them (not recorded which). The receptors stem from a man between 18 and 29 years old who had mild COVID-19 (a few samples of this study predate the infection). Cell type and time point are not known. The CDR3 runs from the conserved cysteine through the conserved F or W. Each record gives: CDR3 length, D gene, V gene, J gene, clone size, CDR3 protein, CDR3 DNA. The D gene is left open where the match is weak. Not every row has a clone size; where given, it reads once, few, many or a size class.

len: 14
d_gene: NA
v_gene: TRBV28
j_gene: TRBJ2-1
abundance: NA
CDR3aa: CASRPVSSYNEQFF
CDR3nt: TGTGCCAGCAGACCTGTGAGCTCCTACAATGAGCAGTTCTTC

len: 14
d_gene: NA
v_gene: TRBV4-3
j_gene: TRBJ1-1
abundance: NA
CDR3aa: CASSQEAMNTEAFF
CDR3nt: TGCGCCAGCAGCCAAGAGGCCATGAACACTGAAGCTTTCTTT

len: 15
d_gene: TRBD1
v_gene: TRBV7-8
j_gene: TRBJ2-7
abundance: NA
CDR3aa: CASSNRAGDRDEQYF
CDR3nt: TGTGCCAGCAGCAATCGGGCCGGGGACAGGGACGAGCAGTACTTC

len: 13
d_gene: NA
v_gene: TRBV7-2
j_gene: TRBJ1-2
abundance: few
CDR3aa: CASSTGTGYGYTF
CDR3nt: TGTGCCAGCAGCACCGGGACGGGCTATGGCTACACCTTC

len: 17
d_gene: NA
v_gene: TRBV4-1
j_gene: TRBJ1-2
abundance: few
CDR3aa: CASSQVGAGDIFYGYTF
CDR3nt: TGCGCCAGCAGCCAAGTCGGAGCTGGTGACATATTCTATGGCTACACCTTC

len: 15
d_gene: TRBD1
v_gene: TRBV7-2
j_gene: TRBJ1-5
abundance: NA
CDR3aa: CASSWGQGASLPQHF
CDR3nt: TGTGCCAGCAGCTGGGGACAGGGAGCCTCCTTGCCCCAGCATTTT

len: 12
d_gene: NA
v_gene: TRBV3-1
j_gene: TRBJ2-7
abundance: NA
CDR3aa: CASSQALYEQYF
CDR3nt: TGTGCCAGCAGCCAGGCTTTATACGAGCAGTACTTC

len: 14
d_gene: TRBD1
v_gene: TRBV2
j_gene: TRBJ1-2
abundance: few
CDR3aa: CASSTTTGNYGYTF
CDR3nt: TGTGCCAGCAGCACCACGACAGGGAACTATGGCTACACCTTC

len: 15
d_gene: TRBD2
v_gene: TRBV27
j_gene: TRBJ2-5
abundance: NA
CDR3aa: CASKLAGPPEETQYF
CDR3nt: TGTGCCAGCAAGCTAGCGGGACCGCCGGAAGAGACCCAGTACTTC

len: 17
d_gene: TRBD2
v_gene: TRBV4-3
j_gene: TRBJ2-1
abundance: NA
CDR3aa: CASSPLNLAGVENEQFF
CDR3nt: TGCGCCAGCAGCCCCCTCAATCTAGCGGGGGTAGAAAATGAGCAGTTCTTC

len: 16
d_gene: TRBD1
v_gene: TRBV6-5
j_gene: TRBJ1-1
abundance: many
CDR3aa: CASSSQRGRGNTEAFF
CDR3nt: TGTGCCAGCAGCTCTCAGAGGGGGCGGGGGAACACTGAAGCTTTCTTT

len: 16
d_gene: TRBD2
v_gene: TRBV4-3
j_gene: TRBJ2-1
abundance: few
CDR3aa: CASSQDQRGGRDEQFF
CDR3nt: TGCGCCAGCAGCCAGGACCAGCGGGGGGGCCGGGATGAGCAGTTCTTC

len: 13
d_gene: NA
v_gene: TRBV2
j_gene: TRBJ1-6
abundance: few
CDR3aa: CASYYSENSPLHF
CDR3nt: TGTGCCAGTTACTACTCGGAGAATTCACCCCTCCACTTT

len: 16
d_gene: TRBD2
v_gene: TRBV7-2
j_gene: TRBJ2-1
abundance: NA
CDR3aa: CASSLTGTSGNNEQFF
CDR3nt: TGTGCCAGCAGCCTTACCGGGACTAGCGGTAACAATGAGCAGTTCTTC

len: 13
d_gene: NA
v_gene: TRBV24-1
j_gene: TRBJ1-2
abundance: many
CDR3aa: CATSRGTNYGYTF
CDR3nt: TGTGCCACCAGTCGGGGGACGAACTATGGCTACACCTTC

len: 13
d_gene: NA
v_gene: TRBV7-8
j_gene: TRBJ1-4
abundance: few
CDR3aa: CASRPGPSEKLFF
CDR3nt: TGTGCCAGCAGGCCCGGCCCGAGCGAAAAACTGTTTTTT

len: 15
d_gene: TRBD2
v_gene: TRBV3-1
j_gene: TRBJ2-3
abundance: NA
CDR3aa: CASSPTAGNTDTQYF
CDR3nt: TGTGCCAGCAGCCCCACAGCGGGGAACACAGATACGCAGTATTTT

len: 17
d_gene: TRBD2
v_gene: TRBV7-9
j_gene: TRBJ2-3
abundance: few
CDR3aa: CASSPHPGTSGTDTQYF
CDR3nt: TGTGCCAGCAGCCCCCACCCAGGGACTAGCGGCACAGATACGCAGTATTTT

len: 16
d_gene: NA
v_gene: TRBV23-1
j_gene: TRBJ1-6
abundance: NA
CDR3aa: CASSQSTRANNSPLHF
CDR3nt: TGCGCCAGCAGTCAATCTACGAGGGCCAATAATTCACCCCTCCACTTT

len: 17
d_gene: TRBD2
v_gene: TRBV11-2
j_gene: TRBJ2-3
abundance: many
CDR3aa: CASSLDPLAGLTDTQYF
CDR3nt: TGTGCCAGCAGCTTAGACCCTCTAGCGGGCCTCACAGATACGCAGTATTTT

len: 16
d_gene: NA
v_gene: TRBV5-1
j_gene: TRBJ2-3
abundance: once
CDR3aa: CASSLAWGNTTDTQYF
CDR3nt: TGCGCCAGCAGCTTGGCCTGGGGAAATACCACAGATACGCAGTATTTT

len: 13
d_gene: NA
v_gene: TRBV12-3/TRBV12-4
j_gene: TRBJ1-1
abundance: NA
CDR3aa: CASDLQGNTEAFF
CDR3nt: TGTGCCAGCGACCTACAGGGTAACACTGAAGCTTTCTTT

len: 12
d_gene: NA
v_gene: TRBV29-1
j_gene: TRBJ1-2
abundance: NA
CDR3aa: CSGGEGRYGYTF
CDR3nt: TGCAGCGGCGGGGAGGGGAGATATGGCTACACCTTC

len: 17
d_gene: NA
v_gene: TRBV6-5
j_gene: TRBJ2-3
abundance: NA
CDR3aa: CASSYSMLDGGVDTQYF
CDR3nt: TGTGCCAGCAGTTACTCGATGCTAGACGGGGGAGTAGATACGCAGTATTTT

len: 16
d_gene: TRBD1
v_gene: TRBV20-1
j_gene: TRBJ2-5
abundance: NA
CDR3aa: CSARVGGQVVQETQYF
CDR3nt: TGCAGTGCTAGAGTCGGGGGACAGGTGGTCCAAGAGACCCAGTACTTC

len: 16
d_gene: NA
v_gene: TRBV16
j_gene: TRBJ1-5
abundance: NA
CDR3aa: CASSRGQLYSNQPQHF
CDR3nt: TGTGCCAGCAGCCGCGGGCAGCTATATAGCAATCAGCCCCAGCATTTT

len: 18
d_gene: NA
v_gene: TRBV7-2
j_gene: TRBJ1-2
abundance: NA
CDR3aa: CASSSLEGFGSRQYGYTF
CDR3nt: TGTGCCAGCAGCTCATTGGAAGGGTTTGGGAGCAGGCAGTATGGCTACACCTTC

len: 14
d_gene: NA
v_gene: TRBV12-3/TRBV12-4
j_gene: TRBJ2-6
abundance: few
CDR3aa: CASGRGSGANVLTF
CDR3nt: TGTGCCAGCGGCAGGGGCTCTGGGGCCAACGTCCTGACTTTC

len: 15
d_gene: NA
v_gene: TRBV19
j_gene: TRBJ1-5
abundance: NA
CDR3aa: CASSIYGLGNQPQHF
CDR3nt: TGTGCCAGTAGTATTTACGGGCTTGGCAATCAGCCCCAGCATTTT

len: 11
d_gene: NA
v_gene: TRBV3-1
j_gene: TRBJ1-1
abundance: few
CDR3aa: CASSAQTGAFF
CDR3nt: TGTGCCAGCAGCGCCCAAACAGGGGCTTTCTTT

len: 12
d_gene: NA
v_gene: TRBV20-1
j_gene: TRBJ2-2
abundance: NA
CDR3aa: CSARLTTGELFF
CDR3nt: TGCAGTGCCAGATTGACGACCGGGGAGCTGTTTTTT

len: 17
d_gene: NA
v_gene: TRBV9
j_gene: TRBJ2-7
abundance: NA
CDR3aa: CASSPRGGGGFPYEQYF
CDR3nt: TGTGCCAGCAGCCCTAGGGGAGGGGGGGGCTTCCCCTACGAGCAGTACTTC

len: 15
d_gene: NA
v_gene: TRBV9
j_gene: TRBJ1-2
abundance: NA
CDR3aa: CASSDHRSSNYGYTF
CDR3nt: TGTGCCAGCAGCGACCACAGAAGTAGTAACTATGGCTACACCTTC

len: 12
d_gene: NA
v_gene: TRBV18
j_gene: TRBJ1-4
abundance: many
CDR3aa: CASSPFTEKLFF
CDR3nt: TGTGCCAGCTCACCCTTTACGGAAAAACTGTTTTTT

len: 13
d_gene: NA
v_gene: TRBV6-2/TRBV6-3
j_gene: TRBJ1-5
abundance: few
CDR3aa: CASGGQINQPQHF
CDR3nt: TGTGCCAGCGGCGGGCAGATTAATCAGCCCCAGCATTTT

len: 11
d_gene: NA
v_gene: TRBV5-5
j_gene: TRBJ1-1
abundance: NA
CDR3aa: CASSQYTEAFF
CDR3nt: TGTGCCAGCAGCCAGTACACTGAAGCTTTCTTT

len: 14
d_gene: NA
v_gene: TRBV2
j_gene: TRBJ2-5
abundance: few
CDR3aa: CASSEGTVQETQYF
CDR3nt: TGTGCCAGCAGTGAGGGAACCGTTCAAGAGACCCAGTACTTC

len: 15
d_gene: TRBD1
v_gene: TRBV15
j_gene: TRBJ2-7
abundance: few
CDR3aa: CATSSMQGALYEQYF
CDR3nt: TGTGCCACCAGCTCCATGCAGGGGGCTCTTTACGAGCAGTACTTC

len: 12
d_gene: NA
v_gene: TRBV6-6
j_gene: TRBJ2-5
abundance: NA
CDR3aa: CASSPSSETQYF
CDR3nt: TGTGCCAGCAGTCCCTCCTCAGAGACCCAGTACTTC

len: 18
d_gene: TRBD1
v_gene: TRBV14
j_gene: TRBJ2-2
abundance: few
CDR3aa: CASSQLQGISPNTGELFF
CDR3nt: TGTGCCAGCAGCCAATTACAGGGGATATCCCCCAACACCGGGGAGCTGTTTTTT

len: 18
d_gene: NA
v_gene: TRBV20-1
j_gene: TRBJ2-4
abundance: few
CDR3aa: CSASALRGALLAKNIQYF
CDR3nt: TGCAGTGCTAGTGCTCTAAGGGGAGCTCTGTTAGCCAAAAACATTCAGTACTTC